This TCR beta chain is drawn from a study of shared clonotypes between healthy human individuals. With 11 bases clipped from V and 5 bases from J, the junction kept 9 bases outside the gene matches. Germline V gene sequence: CDR1 LNHNV, CDR2 YYDKDF (reference sequence). CDR3 length: 13 amino acids. Naive CD8 cells lacked CD45RO, underwent positive selection for CCR7 and left out terminally differentiated effector memory CD45RA+ cells. The assay was immunoSEQ multiplex PCR, and TCRdb's table has in-frame clones only and misses some. The sample lists hundreds of thousands of clones; 85% to 95% were seen once. Broader study findings: Among non-shared clonotypes, generation probabilities were lower than among those shared by all four donors. Naive subsets typically showed greater estimated richness than memory subsets. Read depth was anticipated to influence clonotype sharing among donors. The naive CD4 repertoires of a handful of donors were compared, and 5% to 6.5% of clonotypes were shared.

In the case of this clone: What it recognizes is unknown.

The clonotype originates from a woman in her 30s in good health. This sequence joins TRBV15 and TRBJ1-2; 9 nucleotides agree with TRBD1. Sequencing used naive CD8+ T cells sorted from blood. CDR3 protein: CAFGEQGAYGYTF. The CDR3 DNA follows: TGTGCCTTCGGGGAACAGGGGGCATATGGCTACACCTTC. Based on the CDR3 plus reference TRBV15 and TRBJ1-2, the full variable domain is DAMVIQNPRYQVTQFGKPVTLSCSQTLNHNVMYWYQQKSSQAPKLLFHYYDKDFNNEADTPDNFQSRRPNTSFCFLDIRSPGLGDTAMYLCAFGEQGAYGYTFGSGTRLTVV.